The source of this T cell receptor beta chain is a study of blood T cells in healthy people across ages. The overall study: Researchers report that template switching captured about one barcoded beta molecule per two T cells.

In germline, CDR1 is DFQATT, CDR2 SNEGSKA (reference sequence). The CDR3 is made up of 16 amino acids. V was shortened by 3 bases and J by 4 bases, with 21 bases between the two germline ends. Only a few counts were recorded for this clonotype. A second PCR, run for roughly 7 to 11 cycles, used a sample-barcoded 5' primer plus a J-beta primer mix. Per-sample output comprised a minimum of 2.5 million paired-end reads containing CDR3. TCRdb processed the 5' RACE reads anew with MiXCR; each CDR3 protein has one entry. Of approximately 700,000 distinct CDR3 sequences in the sample, 32% were seen once. The chain links TRBV20-1 to TRBJ1-2; tentative D call: TRBD1 (6 bases). The receptor was isolated from a woman older than 75 in good health. Sequencing was done on a sample of blood. CDR3 in amino acids: CSASEAGAFLIYGYTF. CDR3 nucleotide sequence: TGCAGTGCTAGTGAGGCAGGGGCCTTCCTCATCTATGGCTACACCTTC.